This TCR beta chain was documented in a study of glioma-infiltrating T cells. The iRepertoire nested amplicon-rescue multiplex PCR amplified TCR alpha and beta CDR3s from RNA. For one-step reverse transcription and amplification, about 90-400 ng of tissue mRNA or PBMC total RNA was used. TCRdb passed the multiplex PCR reads through MiXCR, listing each CDR3 protein once. The repertoire includes 170,000 or so distinct CDR3 sequences, about 47% of them detected once, and under 6.5% sits in the top ten. This clonotype has a handful of counts. The antigen is not known. Study results and limitations: Tissue-blood divergence was below expectation in non-neoplastic patients, above in gliomas. Only very few CDR3 sequences appeared in both tissue and blood.

The CDR3 contains 13 residues. V lost 5 bases and J 6 bases, leaving 12 bases between the germline ends. Germline V gene sequence: CDR1 KGHDR, CDR2 SFDVKD. The sequence derives from a human donor with low-grade glioma or glioblastoma, undergoing nonglioma brain surgery, or in good health (not recorded which). Sequencing was performed on glioma tissue, nonneoplastic brain tissue, or PBMCs (not recorded which). The chain joins TRBV24-1 to TRBJ2-5; D is unresolved. The CDR3: CATSVGRMQTQYF. CDR3 nucleotides: TGTGCCACCAGTGTTGGGCGTATGCAGACCCAGTACTTC.